Listed below are T cell receptor beta chains from one sample, sequenced in a study of CD8 T cells in Susac syndrome. TCRdb passed the immunoSEQ multiplex PCR reads through MiXCR, listing each CDR3 protein once. The sample carries around 300,000 distinct CDR3 sequences, over 75% recorded once. Source material: CD8+ T cells from PBMCs. These receptors all come from a human donor with multiple sclerosis. The CDR3 runs from the conserved cysteine through the conserved F or W. A D gene is named only where the DNA matches it firmly. Rows give clone size only sometimes, using once, few, many, or a class for an expanded clone.

CDR3 protein,CDR3 DNA,J gene,V gene,clone size,D gene
CATSRDWGQDVGYTF,TGTGCCACCAGCAGAGATTGGGGACAGGACGTAGGCTACACCTTC,TRBJ1-2,TRBV15,NA,TRBD1
CASSLTRTTRQFF,TGCGCCAGCAGCTTAACCCGGACTACCCGGCAGTTCTTC,TRBJ2-1,TRBV5-1,NA,NA
CASSPPGAGATGDEQFF,TGTGCCAGCAGCCCCCCTGGAGCGGGGGCTACAGGCGATGAGCAGTTCTTC,TRBJ2-1,TRBV4-2,NA,TRBD2
CASSYSAGGSTEAFF,TGTGCCAGCAGTTACTCGGCGGGGGGCAGCACTGAAGCTTTCTTT,TRBJ1-1,TRBV6-2/TRBV6-3,NA,NA
CSVEGDLYEQYF,TGCAGCGTTGAGGGAGATCTCTACGAGCAGTACTTC,TRBJ2-7,TRBV29-1,NA,NA
CASSQDEEIYNEQFF,TGCGCCAGCAGCCAAGACGAGGAGATATACAATGAGCAGTTCTTC,TRBJ2-1,TRBV4-3,NA,NA
CASRESSAQYNEQFF,TGTGCCAGCCGTGAGTCGTCGGCCCAGTACAATGAGCAGTTCTTC,TRBJ2-1,TRBV2,NA,NA
CASSVSGTKAFF,TGTGCCAGCAGCGTTTCCGGGACAAAAGCTTTCTTT,TRBJ1-1,TRBV5-4,NA,NA
CASGLIARDISNYGYTF,TGTGCCAGCGGCCTTATCGCGAGGGACATTTCGAACTATGGCTACACCTTC,TRBJ1-2,TRBV27,NA,NA
CASSYSPGGGDEQYF,TGTGCCAGCAGTTATTCGCCTGGGGGCGGGGACGAGCAGTACTTC,TRBJ2-7,TRBV6-5,NA,NA
CASSLDRGYEKLFF,TGTGCCAGCAGTCTCGACAGGGGGTACGAAAAACTGTTTTTT,TRBJ1-4,TRBV5-4,once,TRBD1
CASRTGSSAYEQYF,TGTGCCAGCAGGACCGGGAGCTCGGCCTACGAGCAGTACTTC,TRBJ2-7,TRBV27,NA,NA
CSAHPRGWVPKNTEAFF,TGCAGTGCTCATCCCAGGGGGTGGGTACCGAAGAACACTGAAGCTTTCTTT,TRBJ1-1,TRBV20-1,NA,TRBD1
CSTDRENYNEQFF,TGCAGTACGGACAGGGAGAACTACAATGAGCAGTTCTTC,TRBJ2-1,TRBV20-1,NA,TRBD1
CASSLGDYKNEQFF,TGTGCCAGCAGCTTGGGGGACTACAAGAATGAGCAGTTCTTC,TRBJ2-1,TRBV7-9,NA,TRBD2
CSARPTGRTYEQYF,TGCAGTGCTAGACCGACAGGGCGAACCTACGAGCAGTACTTC,TRBJ2-7,TRBV20-1,NA,TRBD1
CASSYLVAYQNIQYF,TGTGCCAGCAGCTACCTCGTCGCGTATCAAAACATTCAGTACTTC,TRBJ2-4,TRBV7-2,NA,NA
CSVEGSRGDQETQYF,TGCAGCGTTGAAGGCTCCCGGGGGGACCAAGAGACCCAGTACTTC,TRBJ2-5,TRBV29-1,NA,TRBD2
CASSSYRADTQYF,TGTGCTAGCAGTTCATACCGGGCAGATACGCAGTATTTT,TRBJ2-3,TRBV7-7,few,NA
CASSEGVRGYTF,TGTGCCAGCAGTGAAGGTGTCCGAGGCTATACCTTC,TRBJ1-2,TRBV2,NA,NA
CSVGVWTLAIYEQFF,TGCAGCGTGGGGGTATGGACCTTGGCTATCTATGAGCAGTTCTTC,TRBJ2-1,TRBV29-1,NA,NA
CANFSAGGRSYEQYF,TGTGCCAACTTCTCCGCCGGGGGGCGATCCTACGAGCAGTACTTC,TRBJ2-7,TRBV6-2/TRBV6-3,NA,NA
CSARDRGSQSYNEQFF,TGCAGTGCTAGAGATCGCGGGAGTCAGTCCTACAATGAGCAGTTCTTC,TRBJ2-1,TRBV20-1,NA,TRBD2
CASSPSSTSLQETQYF,TGTGCCAGCAGTCCGTCCTCGACTAGCCTCCAAGAGACCCAGTACTTC,TRBJ2-5,TRBV28,few,TRBD2
CSVVSLGGKETQYF,TGCAGCGTTGTTAGTCTAGGGGGGAAAGAGACCCAGTACTTC,TRBJ2-5,TRBV29-1,NA,NA
CASSDRVGYTEAFF,TGTGCCAGCAGTGACAGGGTAGGTTACACTGAAGCTTTCTTT,TRBJ1-1,TRBV27,NA,TRBD1
CASSADSYNEQFF,TGTGCCAGCAGCGCCGACAGCTACAATGAGCAGTTCTTC,TRBJ2-1,TRBV7-9,NA,NA
CASSQGMAPSTDTQYF,TGCGCCAGCAGCCAAGGGATGGCGCCCAGCACAGATACGCAGTATTTT,TRBJ2-3,TRBV4-3,NA,NA
CASSYPPYSYEQYF,TGTGCCAGCAGTTACCCCCCGTACTCCTACGAGCAGTACTTC,TRBJ2-7,TRBV6-2/TRBV6-3,NA,NA
CASSMGLAGSFYEQYF,TGTGCCAGCAGCATGGGACTAGCGGGGTCCTTCTACGAGCAGTACTTC,TRBJ2-7,TRBV7-6,NA,TRBD2
CASSIGGQDTGELFF,TGTGCCAGCAGCATAGGAGGGCAGGACACCGGGGAGCTGTTTTTT,TRBJ2-2,TRBV25-1,once,NA
CASTGLASTEQFF,TGTGCCAGTACAGGACTAGCGTCGACTGAGCAGTTCTTC,TRBJ2-1,TRBV19,NA,TRBD2
CASSLAGPEQFF,TGTGCCAGCAGCTTGGCCGGCCCGGAGCAGTTCTTC,TRBJ2-1,TRBV5-4,NA,NA
CASSNVGLSYEQYF,TGTGCCAGCAGCAACGTCGGGTTGTCCTACGAGCAGTACTTC,TRBJ2-7,TRBV11-2,NA,NA
CASRRGTSGNHEQYF,TGTGCCAGCAGGAGGGGGACTAGCGGGAACCACGAGCAGTACTTC,TRBJ2-7,TRBV2,NA,TRBD2
CASRPGTGPYEQYF,TGTGCCAGCAGGCCCGGGACAGGGCCCTACGAGCAGTACTTC,TRBJ2-7,TRBV6-6,once,TRBD1
CASKTLGQLEDGYTF,TGTGCCAGCAAGACCCTCGGGCAGCTAGAGGATGGCTACACCTTC,TRBJ1-2,TRBV12-3/TRBV12-4,NA,NA
CAWRRNEQFF,TGTGCCTGGAGAAGAAATGAGCAGTTCTTC,TRBJ2-1,TRBV30,NA,NA
CASSQGGRFEKLFF,TGTGCCAGCAGCCAGGGGGGGCGTTTTGAAAAACTGTTTTTT,TRBJ1-4,TRBV2,once,TRBD1
CSASTGQETQYF,TGCAGTGCTAGTACTGGCCAAGAGACCCAGTACTTC,TRBJ2-5,TRBV20-1,NA,NA
CASNEMGGNYEQYF,TGTGCCAGCAACGAGATGGGGGGAAACTACGAGCAGTACTTC,TRBJ2-7,TRBV2,NA,NA
CASSPRTVIDEQYF,TGTGCCAGCAGCCCCCGTACTGTTATCGACGAGCAGTACTTC,TRBJ2-7,TRBV7-2,NA,NA
CASSLGYTGTEAFF,TGTGCCAGCAGTTTAGGATATACGGGCACTGAAGCTTTCTTT,TRBJ1-1,TRBV27,NA,NA
CASSSSGDLHYNEQFF,TGTGCCAGCAGCTCCAGCGGGGACTTGCACTACAATGAGCAGTTCTTC,TRBJ2-1,TRBV11-2,few,TRBD2
CSVMGENYGYTF,TGCAGCGTGATGGGGGAGAACTATGGCTACACCTTC,TRBJ1-2,TRBV29-1,once,NA
CASSISRGGNQPQHF,TGTGCCAGTAGTATAAGCAGGGGCGGCAATCAGCCCCAGCATTTT,TRBJ1-5,TRBV19,NA,NA
CSARRRRLGTSGRDEQFF,TGCAGTGCTAGACGTCGGCGATTAGGGACTAGCGGGAGGGATGAGCAGTTCTTC,TRBJ2-1,TRBV20-1,once,TRBD2
CASSLGLQGAFEQYF,TGTGCCAGCAGCTTGGGACTACAGGGAGCTTTTGAGCAGTACTTC,TRBJ2-7,TRBV5-4,NA,NA